This T cell receptor (beta chain) was obtained from a study of T cells in Graves' hyperthyroidism and ophthalmopathy. This clonotype was counted ten times or more. RNA transcripts were the template for amplifying TCR beta CDR3 regions. A first-round RT-PCR of the TCR CDR3 used the HTBI primer set. TCRdb processed the multiplex PCR reads anew with MiXCR; each CDR3 protein has one entry. The sample shows under 300,000 distinct CDR3 sequences, 13% to 15% of them seen only once. Trimming left V 6 bases short and J 6 bases short, with 15 bases between. This CDR3 has 12 amino acids. Germline loops: CDR1 DFQATT, CDR2 SNEGSKA (reference sequence).

The TCR sequence derives from a woman aged 40-49 years with Graves' hyperthyroidism that later progressed to Graves' ophthalmopathy. The chain joins TRBV20-1 to TRBJ2-7, with D unresolved. Sequencing was performed on blood. The CDR3 DNA reads as TGCAGTGCGGCCGCCCAATCGGGCGAGCAGTACTTC. It is translated as CSAAAQSGEQYF.